One sample yielded the 6 T cell receptor beta chains listed below, sequenced in a study of blood T cell repertoires in COVID-19. Assay: immunoSEQ multiplex PCR; the TCRdb copy retains only in-frame clones and omits some. The sample yields about 350,000 clones, around nine tenths seen once. Input material: peripheral blood. These receptors all stem from a woman between 55 and 75 years old with COVID-19, enrolled during active disease.

On this clone: The sample holds other DNA sequences that translate to the same CDR3. This rearrangement joins TRBV6-5 to TRBJ1-2; 9 bases are a match to TRBD1. The CDR3 is 13 amino acids. V was pared by 7 bases and J by 5 bases, with 5 bases of the junction left unmatched. Germline V lookup: CDR1 MNHEY, CDR2 SVGAGI. The CDR3 region has the DNA TGTGCCAGCACCCCCGGGACAGGGTATGGCTACACCTTC. Protein: CASTPGTGYGYTF.

The chain has TRBV27 and TRBJ2-1, with 7 bases aligning to TRBD1. Germline lookup yields CDR1 MNHEY and CDR2 SMNVEV (reference sequence). Unmatched junction bases numbered 13, after V lost 5 bases and J lost 12 bases. This CDR3 spans 14 amino acids. The CDR3 sequence: CASSARQGAGVQFF. CDR3 DNA sequence: TGTGCCAGCAGTGCACGACAGGGAGCAGGGGTGCAGTTCTTC.

This clone was seen once. This chain joins TRBV7-2 and TRBJ1-5; D not certain. The CDR3 is 13 residues long. Between the trimmed V and J ends, which lost 3 bases and 6 bases, there was a span of 9 bases. Germline V lookup: CDR1 SGHTA, CDR2 FQGNSA. The CDR3 DNA reads as TGTGCCAGCAGCTTTATAGGGAGTCAGCCCCAGCATTTT. It translates to CASSFIGSQPQHF.

This chain links TRBV28 with TRBJ1-5, with D possibly TRBD1 on 6 matching bases. The germline V and J ends were trimmed by 3 bases and 2 bases, with 11 bases remaining between them. Germline V gene lookup returns CDR1 MDHEN and CDR2 SYDVKM. The CDR3 spans 15 residues. The CDR3 DNA sequence: TGTGCCAGCAGTTTTTCGGACAGTCGCAATCAGCCCCAGCATTTT. Protein product: CASSFSDSRNQPQHF.

The rearrangement links TRBV6-6 to TRBJ2-1; TRBD1 aligns across 9 bases. Germline CDR1 and CDR2: MNHNY and SVGAGI (reference sequence). Germline trimming cut 6 bases from V and 10 bases from J; bases unmatched to any gene: 4. The CDR3 runs to 12 residues. The CDR3 nucleotides read TGTGCCAGCAGCCGGACAGGGGACGAGCAGTTCTTC. Translating gives CASSRTGDEQFF.

The chain has TRBV18 and TRBJ2-6, with TRBD1 matching over 8 bases. V trimming: 4 bases; J trimming: 2 bases; junction bases outside the gene matches: 1. From germline, CDR1 is KGHSH and CDR2 LQKENI. The CDR3 sequence is 15 residues long. The CDR3 nucleotides are TGTGCCAGCTCACTGGACAGGGCTGGGGCCAACGTCCTGACTTTC. Translation: CASSLDRAGANVLTF.